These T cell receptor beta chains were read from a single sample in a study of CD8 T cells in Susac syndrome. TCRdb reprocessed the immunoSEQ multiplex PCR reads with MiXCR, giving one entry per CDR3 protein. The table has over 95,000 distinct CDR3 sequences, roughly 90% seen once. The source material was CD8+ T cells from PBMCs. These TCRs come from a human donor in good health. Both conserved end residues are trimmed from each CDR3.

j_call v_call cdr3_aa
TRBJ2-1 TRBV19 ASSIVRAGNEQF
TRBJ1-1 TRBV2 ASSGIGGRRTEAF
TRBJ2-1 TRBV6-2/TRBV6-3 ASSTGFQEQF
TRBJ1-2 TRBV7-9 ASSFGGATYGYT
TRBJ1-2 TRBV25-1 ASSATDLYGYT
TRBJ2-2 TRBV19 ASYGELF
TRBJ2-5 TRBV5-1 ASRDSSGRSSWETQY
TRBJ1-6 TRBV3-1 ASSQDRGQGEYSPLH
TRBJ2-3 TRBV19 ASSLPGQGTDTQY
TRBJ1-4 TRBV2 ASSGHDSANEKLF
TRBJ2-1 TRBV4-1 ASSQSGEQF
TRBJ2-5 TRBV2 ASSEFGGQETQY
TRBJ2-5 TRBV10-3 ATGQQETQY
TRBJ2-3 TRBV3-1 ASSQGVADTQY
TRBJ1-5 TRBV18 ASSPDRVGQPQH
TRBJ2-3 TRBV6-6 ASSSRPDTQY
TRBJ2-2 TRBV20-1 SAIFHRANTGELF
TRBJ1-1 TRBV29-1 SAGSEMNTEAF
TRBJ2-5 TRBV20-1 SAYRASGGSQETQY
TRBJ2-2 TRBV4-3 ASSQDRGGPTGELF
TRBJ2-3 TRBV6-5 ASSYEGQGGDTQY
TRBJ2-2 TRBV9 ASSVPSGGAGTGELF
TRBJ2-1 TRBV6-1 ASSARGGVGCI
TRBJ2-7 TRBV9 ASSLTDGATYEQY
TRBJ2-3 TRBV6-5 ASSPGTDTDTQY
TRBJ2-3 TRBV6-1 ASRMGGTDTQY
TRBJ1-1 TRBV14 ASSQDLTQGVGAF
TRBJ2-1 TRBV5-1 ASSLAGGFYNEQF
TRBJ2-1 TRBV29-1 SSLRTASYNEQF
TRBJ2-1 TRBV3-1 ASSQVAPHEQF
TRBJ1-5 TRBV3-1 ASRPAGADSPQH
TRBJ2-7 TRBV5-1 ASSLDTGDQY
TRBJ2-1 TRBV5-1 ASSDLAGGANEQF
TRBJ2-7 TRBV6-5 ASSYSRDSQNYEQY
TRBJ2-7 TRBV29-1 SVGPGGATYEQY
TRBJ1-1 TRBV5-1 ASSFMQGNTEAF
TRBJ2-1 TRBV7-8 ASSLDGGAYNEQF
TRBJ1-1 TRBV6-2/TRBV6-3 ASRTRSGAQTEAF
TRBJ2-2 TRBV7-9 ASSLVAAFRTGELF
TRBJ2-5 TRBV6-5 ASSYSRTSGVQETQY
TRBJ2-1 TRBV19 ASSIDRSVRF
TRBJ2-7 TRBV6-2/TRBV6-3 ASSWGTVSYEQY
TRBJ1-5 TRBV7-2 ASSLGPLGAQPQH
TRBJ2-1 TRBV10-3 AIGRGVYNEQF
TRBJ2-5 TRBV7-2 ASSRDSTQETQY
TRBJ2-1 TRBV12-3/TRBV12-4 ASSAGQGRYEQF